This is a list of T cell receptor beta chains from one sample in a study of CD8+ T cells in alopecia areata. Produced via immunoSEQ multiplex PCR; TCRdb's table is partial and in-frame only. In the table there are 150,000 to 200,000 clones, 60% of which are singletons. The material was CD4+ T cells sorted from blood, obtained at week 24, from a patient treated with tofacitinib. Every receptor here comes from a human donor with alopecia areata. Both conserved end residues are part of each CDR3. A D gene is named only where the DNA matches it firmly. For some rows the clone size is stated as once, few or many, or as a class when expanded; others skip it.

TGTGCCAGCAGCCCTCAGGCGGCGGGGGTTTACAATGAGCAGTTCTTC,CASSPQAAGVYNEQFF,TRBV9,.,TRBJ2-1,TRBD2
TGTGCCAGCAGCGTAGGACCAGCAACCAGGGAGACCCAGTACTTC,CASSVGPATRETQYF,TRBV9,.,TRBJ2-5,.
TGCAGCGCACGGGACAGCAACTATGGCTACACCTTC,CSARDSNYGYTF,TRBV29-1,.,TRBJ1-2,TRBD1
TGTGCCAGCAGCCAAGAGGAAAGGGGCACTGAAGCTTTCTTT,CASSQEERGTEAFF,TRBV4-2,.,TRBJ1-1,.
TGTGCCAGCAGCTTATACGTCGGAAGTAATGAAAAACTGTTTTTT,CASSLYVGSNEKLFF,TRBV7-9,few,TRBJ1-4,.
TGTGCCAGTAGTAAGCGACAGGGGGTAACAGAGACCCAGTACTTC,CASSKRQGVTETQYF,TRBV19,.,TRBJ2-5,TRBD1
TGTGCCAGCAGTTACTCTAGCACAGATACGCAGTATTTT,CASSYSSTDTQYF,TRBV6-6,.,TRBJ2-3,.
TGCAGCGTCCGGTCCGGACAGCTCTACGAGCAGTACTTC,CSVRSGQLYEQYF,TRBV29-1,.,TRBJ2-7,.
TGTGCCATCAGTGATATAGGGAACGAGCAGTACTTC,CAISDIGNEQYF,TRBV10-3,.,TRBJ2-7,.
TGCAGCGTTGGAAGCTACCACACAGATACGCAGTATTTT,CSVGSYHTDTQYF,TRBV29-1,.,TRBJ2-3,.
TGCGCCAGCAGCCGTAACAGGGACTATAATTCACCCCTCCACTTT,CASSRNRDYNSPLHF,TRBV4-3,.,TRBJ1-6,.
TGTGCCAGCAGCCAAGATGTGAAGCGAACTAGCACAGATACGCAGTATTTT,CASSQDVKRTSTDTQYF,TRBV14,.,TRBJ2-3,.
TGTGCCAGCAGCTTAGTAGCGGGGGGGCAGGGAAAGACCCAGTACTTC,CASSLVAGGQGKTQYF,TRBV7-2,.,TRBJ2-5,TRBD2
TGTGCCAGCAGCGTATCAACCGGGGAGCTGTTTTTT,CASSVSTGELFF,TRBV7-3,few,TRBJ2-2,.
TGCGCCAGCAGCCGAAGAATCGACAGGGGCCAGGGTAATGAGCAGTTCTTC,CASSRRIDRGQGNEQFF,TRBV4-3,few,TRBJ2-1,TRBD1
TGTGCCTGGAGTGTAGGTTTGAAAGACGGTTCACCCCTCCACTTT,CAWSVGLKDGSPLHF,TRBV30,.,TRBJ1-6,.
TGCGCCAGCAGCTTGGGATCTTGGTCGAGGAACACTGAAGCTTTCTTT,CASSLGSWSRNTEAFF,TRBV5-1,few,TRBJ1-1,.
TGTGCCTGGAGTGTAAGACGGGGGGGTGGCACAGATACGCAGTATTTT,CAWSVRRGGGTDTQYF,TRBV30,.,TRBJ2-3,TRBD2
TGCGCCAGCAGCCCGGGACTAGCTACCGGGGAGCTGTTTTTT,CASSPGLATGELFF,TRBV4-1,many,TRBJ2-2,TRBD2
TGTGCCTGGAGTGAGCAACAACGTCAGCCCCAGCATTTT,CAWSEQQRQPQHF,TRBV30,.,TRBJ1-5,.
TGTGCCAGCAGCTACGGACAGGTCACCTACGAGCAGTACTTC,CASSYGQVTYEQYF,TRBV7-2,.,TRBJ2-7,TRBD1
TGTGCCAGCAGGGCGGGGGAGACCCAGTACTTC,CASRAGETQYF,TRBV11-2,.,TRBJ2-5,.
TGTGCCAGCAGCCGCCAGGGGGTGTTAACAGATACGCAGTATTTT,CASSRQGVLTDTQYF,TRBV5-6,.,TRBJ2-3,TRBD1
TGCAGCGTACAGGGGGCGAAGGAAAAACTGTTTTTT,CSVQGAKEKLFF,TRBV29-1,.,TRBJ1-4,TRBD1
TGTGCCTGGAGTGCCACCCCGGGGACTGAAGCTTTCTTT,CAWSATPGTEAFF,TRBV30,.,TRBJ1-1,.
TGTGCCAGCAGTTACTCGACAGCTAACTATGGCTACACCTTC,CASSYSTANYGYTF,TRBV6-5,few,TRBJ1-2,.
TGTGCCAGCAGCTTAGAACGGGAAGCTTTCTTT,CASSLEREAFF,TRBV7-9,.,TRBJ1-1,.
TGCGCCAGCAGCCCAACAACAGGGCAGGTCGAGCAGTACTTC,CASSPTTGQVEQYF,TRBV5-1,.,TRBJ2-7,.
.,CASSTSTGTYEQYF,TRBV27,.,TRBJ2-7,.
TGCGCCAGCAGCTCCGGGTCCTATACCGGCGAGCAGTACTTC,CASSSGSYTGEQYF,TRBV5-1,.,TRBJ2-7,.
TGCAGTGCTAGGGGGGGGACAGGGTCCTATTTT,CSARGGTGSYF,TRBV20-1,.,TRBJ2-3,TRBD1
TGCAGCGTTCACCAGGGGGTAGAGACCCAGTACTTC,CSVHQGVETQYF,TRBV29-1,once,TRBJ2-5,TRBD1
TGTGCCAGCTCAACACTGCCAGTCGGGACAGGGGTGTCGTCTGGGGCCAACGTCCTGACTTTC,CASSTLPVGTGVSSGANVLTF,TRBV18,.,TRBJ2-6,TRBD1
TGTGCCAGCAGTTACAACGGCGATCAGCCCCAGCATTTT,CASSYNGDQPQHF,TRBV6-5,.,TRBJ1-5,.
TGCAGCGTTGAAAGTAGGGGTTCCCTCTATGGCTACACCTTC,CSVESRGSLYGYTF,TRBV29-1,.,TRBJ1-2,.
TGTGCCAGCAGCCGACCAAGAGAGACCCAGTACTTC,CASSRPRETQYF,TRBV7-2,few,TRBJ2-5,.
TGCAGCGTTGGGACAGGGTTTGGCTACACCTTC,CSVGTGFGYTF,TRBV29-1,.,TRBJ1-2,TRBD1
TGTGCCATCAGTGATGGCGGGGGGGCGACAGATACGCAGTATTTT,CAISDGGGATDTQYF,TRBV10-3,.,TRBJ2-3,TRBD2
TGTGCCAGCAGCCAAGATCTGGGACAGAAAGAGACCCAGTACTTC,CASSQDLGQKETQYF,TRBV4-2,.,TRBJ2-5,TRBD1
TGCGCCAGCAGCACCGGGACAGACCACTACAATGAGCAGTTCTTC,CASSTGTDHYNEQFF,TRBV5-1,.,TRBJ2-1,TRBD1
TGTGCCTGGAGTCCCCTAGATGGGAACACTGAAGCTTTCTTT,CAWSPLDGNTEAFF,TRBV30,once,TRBJ1-1,.
TGTGCCAGCAGTTTCGGGGGCAGGGGGTACGAGCAGTACTTC,CASSFGGRGYEQYF,TRBV27,.,TRBJ2-7,.
TGTGCCATCGCGGACTACTCCTACGAGCAGTACTTC,CAIADYSYEQYF,TRBV10-3,few,TRBJ2-7,.
TGTGCCAGCAGCCCGGACAGGAGCGGGAGGCCCCTCCACTTT,CASSPDRSGRPLHF,TRBV9,.,TRBJ1-6,TRBD1
TGTGCCAGCAGTTCGCGGGATCTATTACAAGAGACCCAGTACTTC,CASSSRDLLQETQYF,TRBV28,.,TRBJ2-5,.
TGTGCCTGGAGTGCTGGACAGGGATGGACTGAAGCTTTCTTT,CAWSAGQGWTEAFF,TRBV30,.,TRBJ1-1,TRBD1
TGCAGCGTTGGAGGCATAGCGGGATACGAGCAGTACTTC,CSVGGIAGYEQYF,TRBV29-1,.,TRBJ2-7,TRBD2
TGCAGCGTTGAAGATTACAGGGGACCCTATGGCTACACCTTC,CSVEDYRGPYGYTF,TRBV29-1,.,TRBJ1-2,TRBD1
TGCGCCAGCAGCCAAGACATTCGCTACGAGCAGTACTTC,CASSQDIRYEQYF,TRBV4-3,.,TRBJ2-7,.
TGTGCCACATACCTCGAAGCTCGAGGGGAAAAGTCGATGAACACTGAAGCTTTCTTT,CATYLEARGEKSMNTEAFF,TRBV6-4,.,TRBJ1-1,.
TGCAGCGTTCGACAGGGTTTATGGACTGAAGCTTTCTTT,CSVRQGLWTEAFF,TRBV29-1,few,TRBJ1-1,TRBD1
TGCAGCGTTGAAGCCGTACAGACCTATGGCTACACCTTC,CSVEAVQTYGYTF,TRBV29-1,.,TRBJ1-2,.
TGTGCCAGCAGCTTCGGACAGCCGAACACTGAAGCTTTCTTT,CASSFGQPNTEAFF,TRBV7-9,.,TRBJ1-1,.
TGCGCCAGCAGGGAGAGACTAGGACAAGCCTACGAGCAGTACTTC,CASRERLGQAYEQYF,TRBV4-1,.,TRBJ2-7,.
TGCAGCGTGAAGCTTGGGACAGCCAACACCGGGGAGCTGTTTTTT,CSVKLGTANTGELFF,TRBV29-1,.,TRBJ2-2,TRBD1
TGTGCCAGCACCCCTATCTTGGGGACTGAAGCTTTCTTT,CASTPILGTEAFF,TRBV27,few,TRBJ1-1,.
TGCGCCAGCAGCTTGGACAACTCCTATAATTCACCCCTCCACTTT,CASSLDNSYNSPLHF,TRBV5-1,.,TRBJ1-6,.
TGTGCCAGCAGCGTTACTCCGGGAAAAGGGATGGCTGAAGCTTTCTTT,CASSVTPGKGMAEAFF,TRBV9,few,TRBJ1-1,.
TGTGCCTGGAGTGCGGGGACTACACAAGAGACCCAGTACTTC,CAWSAGTTQETQYF,TRBV30,few,TRBJ2-5,TRBD2